Described below is a single T cell receptor beta chain sequence and its context. The data originate from a study of blood T cell repertoires in COVID-19. Overall study: Both acute and convalescent COVID-19 samples were obtained from the United States, Italy and Spain. T cells, B-cell-depleted T cells, or PBMCs supplied cDNA or gDNA.

In germline, CDR1 is SGHTA, CDR2 FQGNSA. V lost 5 bases, J lost 4 bases, and 11 bases lay in between. The CDR3 is made up of 13 amino acids. As originally analysed: Scientists estimated how many nucleated cells there were by amplifying reference gene primers. The assay was immunoSEQ multiplex PCR, and TCRdb's table has in-frame clones only and misses some. The V and J calls and the clone size are those of that table, but D and trimming were determined from the DNA. The sample has around 110,000 clones, approximately 88% seen once. The rearrangement links TRBV7-2 to TRBJ2-5, with D possibly being TRBD1 (5 bases). This TCR came from a man in his forties with active or convalescent COVID-19. The sample comprised peripheral blood. The CDR3 loop reads CASSPRVLETQYF. CDR3 bases: TGTGCCAGCAGCCCCAGGGTGCTAGAGACCCAGTACTTC. The whole variable domain, remainder taken from reference TRBV7-2 and TRBJ2-5, is GAGVSQSPSNKVTEKGKDVELRCDPISGHTALYWYRQSLGQGLEFLIYFQGNSAPDKSGLPSDRFSAERTGGSVSTLTIQRTQQEDSAVYLCASSPRVLETQYFGPGTRLLVL.